One and the same sample provided the 19 T cell receptor beta chains below, sequenced in a study of graft-versus-host responses after intestinal transplantation. The method was immunoSEQ multiplex PCR; TCRdb's version includes in-frame clones alone and lacks a portion of them. The repertoire holds about 31,000 clones, around 83% seen once, with 15% to 20% in the top ten. For these receptors, no antigen is known. The source was unstimulated CD8+ T cells sorted from spleen or lymph node cells, collected before intestinal transplant. Every receptor here comes from a human donor who received an intestinal transplant.

J is TRBJ2-7 and V is TRBV6-1; D is perhaps TRBD2 (5 bases). This CDR3 has 15 amino acids. Trimming left V 7 bases short and J 0 bases short, with 16 bases between. Germline V gives CDR1 MNHNS, CDR2 SASEGT. DNA for the CDR3: TGTGCCAGCACCCTCGGGCGGGCAAGCTCCTACGAGCAGTACTTC. It codes for CASTLGRASSYEQYF.

V usage is TRBV7-9 and J usage is TRBJ1-1; no firm D call. CDR1 is SEHNR, CDR2 FQNEAQ, per germline (reference sequence). The CDR3 spans 14 residues. The V gene lost 1 base and the J gene lost 11 bases, with 17 bases spanning the gap. The CDR3 region has the DNA TGTGCCAGCAGCTTAGTGACACCCGCTGGTATGGCTTTCTTT. As protein: CASSLVTPAGMAFF.

J is TRBJ2-7 and V is TRBV2, with a weak D call TRBD1 (5 bases). Germline V gene data show CDR1 as SNHLY and CDR2 as FYNNEI. The CDR3 loop spans 14 amino acids. Trimming removed 6 bases from V and 4 bases from J, with 16 bases in between. CDR3 region: CASRADPSGYEQYF. In DNA form, the CDR3 reads TGTGCCAGCAGAGCCGACCCTTCAGGGTACGAGCAGTACTTC.

The chain joins TRBV28 to TRBJ2-3; 13 bases fit TRBD2. J gave up 3 bases and V 3 bases, and 6 bases lay outside the gene matches. Germline V CDR1 and CDR2: MDHEN, SYDVKM. The CDR3 spans 17 residues. The CDR3 region has the DNA TGTGCCAGCAGTTTCCGACTAGCGGGAGGCCCAACAGATACGCAGTATTTT. This encodes CASSFRLAGGPTDTQYF.

The chain combines TRBV25-1 with TRBJ2-3; 8 nucleotides align to TRBD2. Germline CDR1 and CDR2: MGHDK and SYGVNS. Trimming at V came to 5 bases and at J to 6 bases, leaving 1 base not matched to a gene. This CDR3 has 12 amino acids. CDR3 protein: CASSPGGDTQYF. Written as DNA, the CDR3 is TGTGCCAGCAGTCCGGGGGGGGATACGCAGTATTTT.

The chain uses TRBV5-4 and TRBJ2-5; possibly TRBD2 for D (5 bases). CDR3 size: 16 residues. Germline V lookup: CDR1 SGHNT, CDR2 YYREEE (reference sequence). Trimming took 5 bases from V and 2 from J, leaving 19 bases between them. CDR3 loop: CASSSPLWPGQETQYF. DNA for the CDR3: TGTGCCAGCAGTTCCCCGCTATGGCCGGGGCAAGAGACCCAGTACTTC.

The chain uses TRBV9 and TRBJ2-1; tentative D call: TRBD2 (6 bases). Germline CDR1 is SGDLS and CDR2 is YYNGEE. The V and J ends lost 0 bases and 4 bases respectively, with 11 bases between them. This CDR3 comprises 15 residues. The CDR3 coding sequence is TGTGCCAGCAGCGTAGAGCTAGCGCTATACAATGAGCAGTTCTTC. It codes for CASSVELALYNEQFF.

CDR3 protein: CASKIAGGLVNEQFF. The CDR3 coding sequence is TGTGCCAGCAAGATAGCGGGAGGGTTAGTCAATGAGCAGTTCTTC. The J gene is TRBJ2-1, the V gene TRBV6-5; 11 nucleotides line up with TRBD2. V dropped 7 bases and J dropped 6; count of bases not matched to a gene: 8. Germline CDR1 MNHEY, CDR2 SVGAGI. This CDR3 is 15 amino acids long.

The rearrangement links TRBV11-3 to TRBJ2-3; weak D call: TRBD1 (6 bases). The CDR3 contains 14 residues. V shed 5 bases and J shed 0 bases, with 9 bases lying between them. Looked up from germline, CDR1 is SGHNT and CDR2 is YENEEA. CDR3 region: CASSTGTSTDTQYF. The CDR3 DNA follows: TGTGCCAGCAGCACGGGGACAAGCACAGATACGCAGTATTTT.

The genes are TRBV9 and TRBJ2-2; 9 bases fit TRBD1. The CDR3 loop spans 15 amino acids. Per the germline V gene, CDR1 is SGDLS and CDR2 is YYNGEE. Germline trimming cut 4 bases from V and 4 bases from J; bases unmatched to any gene: 5. The CDR3: CASSTGQGSTGELFF. The CDR3 nucleotides are TGTGCCAGCAGCACGGGACAGGGCAGCACCGGGGAGCTGTTTTTT.

This clone came up a few times. This chain connects TRBV2 to TRBJ1-1; D unresolved. The V and J ends lost 6 bases and 0 bases respectively, with 20 bases between them. Per germline, CDR1 SNHLY and CDR2 FYNNEI. This CDR3 is 17 amino acids long. The CDR3 protein is CASSGNRGITVNTEAFF. Here the CDR3 DNA reads TGTGCCAGCAGCGGGAACCGAGGCATTACCGTGAACACTGAAGCTTTCTTT.

This chain links TRBV5-4 with TRBJ2-7, with 7 bases aligning to TRBD1. Germline V gene data show CDR1 as SGHNT and CDR2 as YYREEE (reference sequence). The CDR3 consists of 13 residues. Trimming took 0 bases from V and 6 from J; bases not matched to a gene: 3. The CDR3 loop reads CASSLDRGAEQYF. The CDR3 nucleotides read TGTGCCAGCAGCTTGGACAGGGGAGCCGAGCAGTACTTC.

The chain joins TRBV10-2 to TRBJ1-5; D unresolved. The CDR3 is 14 amino acids. V was shortened by 0 bases and J by 3 bases, with 6 bases between the two germline ends. Germline lookup yields CDR1 WSHSY and CDR2 SAAADI. The CDR3 DNA is TGCGCCAGCAGTGAGTCTGTCTTCAATCAGCCCCAGCATTTT. It is translated as CASSESVFNQPQHF.

The rearrangement links TRBV6-1 to TRBJ1-5; TRBD1 might be the D (6 bases). V was shortened by 0 bases and J by 0 bases, with 9 bases between the two germline ends. Germline CDR1 is MNHNS and CDR2 is SASEGT. The CDR3 spans 16 residues. CDR3 region: CASSEARGYSNQPQHF. DNA of the CDR3: TGTGCCAGCAGTGAAGCGAGGGGGTATAGCAATCAGCCCCAGCATTTT.

This sequence joins TRBV27 and TRBJ2-7; D is undetermined. Germline V CDR1 and CDR2: MNHEY, SMNVEV (reference sequence). This CDR3 contains 15 residues. V lost 2 bases, J lost 0 bases, and 11 bases lay in between. In DNA form, the CDR3 reads TGTGCCAGCAGTTTACAGACTCCGAGCTCCTACGAGCAGTACTTC. It encodes CASSLQTPSSYEQYF.

CDR3: CASSQESVGANYGYTF. The CDR3 DNA follows: TGCGCCAGCAGCCAAGAGTCAGTCGGAGCTAACTATGGCTACACCTTC. V gene TRBV4-1 combines with J gene TRBJ1-2; D remains unclear. V was shortened by 0 bases and J by 0 bases, with 11 bases between the two germline ends. Germline CDR1 is MGHRA and CDR2 is YSYEKL. The CDR3 extends over 16 amino acids.

J is TRBJ1-3 and V is TRBV19, with no clear D. V was clipped by 9 bases and J by 0 bases, with 18 bases between them. The CDR3 sequence is 16 residues long. The V gene's germline CDR1 is LNHDA and CDR2 SQIVND (reference sequence). The CDR3 DNA follows: TGTGCCAGCTCAGTTTCAACGGGGAGCTCTGGAAACACCATATATTTT. Amino acids: CASSVSTGSSGNTIYF.

This chain links TRBV19 with TRBJ2-1; D is unclear. Germline CDR1 is LNHDA and CDR2 is SQIVND (reference sequence). The CDR3 length is 14 residues. V was cut by 6 bases and J by 9 bases, with 18 bases left in between. CDR3 region: CASSPHPSFAEQFF. Written as DNA, the CDR3 is TGTGCCAGTAGCCCGCACCCTAGTTTTGCTGAGCAGTTCTTC.

This chain joins TRBV19 and TRBJ1-5; D unresolved. With 1 base removed from V and 1 base from J, the gap between germline ends came to 8 bases. Germline V lookup: CDR1 LNHDA, CDR2 SQIVND (reference sequence). The CDR3 has 15 amino acids. The CDR3 coding sequence is TGTGCCAGTAGTATAGTCTCGTTAAGCAATCAGCCCCAGCATTTT. Translation: CASSIVSLSNQPQHF.